A selection of T cell receptor beta chains follows, all from one sample in a study of T cells in Graves' hyperthyroidism and ophthalmopathy. TCRdb fed the multiplex PCR reads into MiXCR, producing one record per CDR3 protein. The profile shows under 250,000 distinct CDR3 sequences, roughly 17% of them singletons. Specimen: blood. Receptors were obtained from a woman aged 45-65 years with Graves' hyperthyroidism. Each CDR3 is given with its conserved first and last residue. D genes are given only for firm matches. Clone size is stated in some rows and not others, as once, few, many or a class when expanded.

TRBJ1-1 . many TRBV5-1 CASSLGLMNTEAFF TGCGCCAGCAGCTTGGGGCTTATGAACACTGAAGCTTTCTTT
TRBJ2-7 . . TRBV11-2 CASSFYYEQYF TGTGCCAGCAGCTTTTACTACGAGCAGTACTTC
TRBJ2-3 TRBD2 . TRBV12-3/TRBV12-4 CASRKAGVADTQYF TGTGCCAGCAGGAAAGCGGGAGTAGCGGATACGCAGTATTTT
TRBJ2-7 TRBD1 few TRBV27 CASSSGTGAGEQYF TGTGCCAGCAGTTCAGGGACAGGGGCGGGCGAGCAGTACTTC
TRBJ2-1 . many TRBV20-1 CSARDLRGYEQFF TGCAGTGCTAGAGACCTCCGCGGCTATGAGCAGTTCTTC
TRBJ1-2 . many TRBV19 CASSSQGGYGYTF TGTGCCAGTAGTAGCCAGGGCGGGTATGGCTACACCTTC
TRBJ1-1 . . TRBV6-1 CASSDWAFNTEAFF TGTGCCAGCAGTGATTGGGCTTTTAACACTGAAGCTTTCTTT
TRBJ2-1 TRBD2 . TRBV16 CASTPLAGGYNEQFF TGTGCCAGCACCCCACTAGCGGGAGGCTACAATGAGCAGTTCTTC
TRBJ2-1 . many TRBV11-2 CASSLLRNLLAGSYNEQFF TGTGCCAGCAGCTTACTCCGGAACCTCCTAGCAGGCTCCTACAATGAGCAGTTCTTC
TRBJ2-5 . many TRBV3-1 CASSHTSSIRETQYF TGTGCCAGCAGCCACACATCCTCGATTCGGGAGACCCAGTACTTC
TRBJ2-3 TRBD2 many TRBV27 CASSFTGGGDTQYF TGTGCCAGCAGTTTCACGGGGGGGGGAGATACGCAGTATTTT
TRBJ1-3 . many TRBV10-3 CAISTNGNTIYF TGTGCCATCAGTACCAATGGAAACACCATATATTTT
TRBJ2-1 TRBD2 many TRBV27 CASSLRREGYNEQFF TGTGCCAGCAGTTTACGGCGGGAGGGATACAATGAGCAGTTCTTC
TRBJ2-1 . few TRBV7-2 CASSWTGNGQFF TGTGCCAGCAGCTGGACTGGCAATGGGCAGTTCTTC
TRBJ2-3 TRBD2 few TRBV24-1 CATKSGMSTDTQYF TGTGCCACCAAGAGCGGGATGAGCACAGATACGCAGTATTTT
TRBJ1-5 . few TRBV7-2 CASSLAWSNQPQHF TGTGCCAGCAGCTTAGCGTGGAGCAATCAGCCCCAGCATTTT
TRBJ2-2 TRBD1 many TRBV6-1 CASGQGATGELFF TGTGCCAGCGGGCAGGGGGCGACCGGGGAGCTGTTTTTT
TRBJ1-1 . many TRBV27 CASSFEGRLNTEAFF TGTGCCAGCAGTTTTGAAGGACGGTTGAACACTGAAGCTTTCTTT
TRBJ1-3 . . TRBV27 CASSSRARGSSGNTIYF TGTGCCAGCAGTTCGCGGGCAAGGGGCAGTTCGGGAAACACCATATATTTT
TRBJ1-3 . few TRBV11-3 CASSPPVGTIYF TGTGCCAGCAGCCCCCCGGTGGGCACCATATATTTT
TRBJ2-7 . . TRBV11-2 CASSPTNRPRGERYEQYF TGTGCCAGCAGCCCGACGAACAGGCCACGGGGCGAGAGGTACGAGCAGTACTTC
TRBJ2-3 TRBD2 many TRBV11-3 CASSSLAGITDTQYF TGTGCCAGCAGCTCCCTAGCGGGGATCACAGATACGCAGTATTTT
TRBJ2-4 . . TRBV18 CASSLPSRAPEGNIQYF TGTGCCAGCTCACTCCCCAGTAGGGCGCCCGAAGGCAACATTCAGTACTTC
TRBJ2-3 . . TRBV11-2 CASSSPRGRRGDTQYF TGTGCCAGCAGCTCCCCGCGGGGGCGTCGAGGAGATACGCAGTATTTT
TRBJ1-6 . many TRBV29-1 CSVAKGDKNSPLHF TGCAGCGTAGCGAAGGGGGACAAAAATTCACCCCTCCACTTT
TRBJ1-1 . many TRBV2 CASRGEQGNTEAFF TGTGCCAGCAGGGGGGAACAGGGGAACACTGAAGCTTTCTTT